This record concerns one TCR beta chain sequence. This sample was included in a study of blood T cell repertoires in COVID-19. V lost 7 bases and J lost 2; bases outside the gene matches: 5. The CDR3 extends over 15 amino acids. Germline CDR1 and CDR2: MNHEY and SVGAGI. Measured with immunoSEQ multiplex PCR; TCRdb has only the in-frame clones, and not every one. The top ten clones hold 7.4% of a sample with 210,000 or so clones, 80% of them seen once. What was sequenced was PBMCs or T cells enriched from blood (not recorded which). The chain employs TRBV6-5 and TRBJ2-7; 13 bases are a match to TRBD2. The sequence derives from a woman in her forties with acute COVID-19. CDR3 sequence (DNA): TGTGCCAGCAAGTCGGGACTAGCGGGACCCTACGAGCAGTACTTC. This gives the protein CASKSGLAGPYEQYF.